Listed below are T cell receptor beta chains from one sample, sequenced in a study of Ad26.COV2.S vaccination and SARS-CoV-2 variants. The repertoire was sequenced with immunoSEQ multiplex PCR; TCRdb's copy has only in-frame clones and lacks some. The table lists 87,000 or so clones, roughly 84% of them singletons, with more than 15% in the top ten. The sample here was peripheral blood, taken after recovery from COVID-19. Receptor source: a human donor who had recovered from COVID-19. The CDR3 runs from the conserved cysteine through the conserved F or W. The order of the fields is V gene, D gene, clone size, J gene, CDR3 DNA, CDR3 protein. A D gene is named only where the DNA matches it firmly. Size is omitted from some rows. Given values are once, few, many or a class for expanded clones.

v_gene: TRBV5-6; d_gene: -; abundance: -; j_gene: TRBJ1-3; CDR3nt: TGTGCCAGCAGCTTCTTACAGGGCAGCTCTGGAAACACCATATATTTT; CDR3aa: CASSFLQGSSGNTIYF
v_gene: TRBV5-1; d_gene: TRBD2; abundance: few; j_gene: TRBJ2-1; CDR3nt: TGCGCCAGCATGGTGACGGGAGGCCCCTACAATGAGCAGTTCTTC; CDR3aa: CASMVTGGPYNEQFF
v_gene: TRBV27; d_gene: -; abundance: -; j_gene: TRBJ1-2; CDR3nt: TGTGCCAGCAGTCCGACTTCAGGCCCAAGGGGAGGCTACACCTTC; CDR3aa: CASSPTSGPRGGYTF
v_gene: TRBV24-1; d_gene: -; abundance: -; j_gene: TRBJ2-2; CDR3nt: TGTGCCACCAGTGGGCAGGGAAACACCGGGGAGCTGTTTTTT; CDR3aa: CATSGQGNTGELFF
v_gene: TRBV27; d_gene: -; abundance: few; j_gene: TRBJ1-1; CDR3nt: TGTGCCAGCAGTTTATCGAGGGAGGGTTTGAACACTGAAGCTTTCTTT; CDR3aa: CASSLSREGLNTEAFF
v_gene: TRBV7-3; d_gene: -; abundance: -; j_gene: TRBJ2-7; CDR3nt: TGTGCCAGCAGCTTAAATCCCGGCTCCTACGAGCAGTACTTC; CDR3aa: CASSLNPGSYEQYF
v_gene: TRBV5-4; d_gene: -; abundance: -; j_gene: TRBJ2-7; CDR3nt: TGTGCCAGCAGCGTGGACGGCTCCTACGAGCAGTACTTC; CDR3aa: CASSVDGSYEQYF
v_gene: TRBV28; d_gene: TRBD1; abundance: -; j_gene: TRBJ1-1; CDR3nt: TGTGCCAGCAGCCAACGGACAGGTGGCATGAAAGCTTTCTTT; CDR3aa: CASSQRTGGMKAFF
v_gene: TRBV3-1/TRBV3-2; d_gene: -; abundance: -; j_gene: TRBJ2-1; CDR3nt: TGTGCCAGCAGCCATCAGGGGCCGTACAATGAGCAGTTCTTC; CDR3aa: CASSHQGPYNEQFF
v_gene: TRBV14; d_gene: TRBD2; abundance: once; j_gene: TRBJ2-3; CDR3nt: TGTGCCAGCAGCCGGGGACTAGCGGGAGCGGCAGATACGCAGTATTTT; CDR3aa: CASSRGLAGAADTQYF
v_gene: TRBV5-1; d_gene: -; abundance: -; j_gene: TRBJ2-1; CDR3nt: TGCGCCAGCAGCTTGGTGGGGGGTAGATCCTACAATGAGCAGTTCTTC; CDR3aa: CASSLVGGRSYNEQFF
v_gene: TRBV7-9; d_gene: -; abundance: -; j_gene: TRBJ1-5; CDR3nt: TGTGCCAGCAGCCCCCCGGGTGGGAATCAGCCCCAGCATTTT; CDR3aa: CASSPPGGNQPQHF
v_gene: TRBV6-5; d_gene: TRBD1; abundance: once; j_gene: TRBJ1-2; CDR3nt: TGTGCCAGCAGTTCCAGGAGACAGGGAACCTATGGCTACACCTTC; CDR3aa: CASSSRRQGTYGYTF
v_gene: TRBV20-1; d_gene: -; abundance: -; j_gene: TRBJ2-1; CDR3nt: TGCAGTGCTAGTGTTCGGGCGGGGGCCAACAATGAGCAGTTCTTC; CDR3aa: CSASVRAGANNEQFF
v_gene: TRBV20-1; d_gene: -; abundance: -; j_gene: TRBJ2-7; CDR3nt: TGCAGTGCTAGAGCCCACGAGCAGTACTTC; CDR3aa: CSARAHEQYF
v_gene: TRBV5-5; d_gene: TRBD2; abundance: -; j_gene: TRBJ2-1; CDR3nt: TGTGCCAGCAGCCCGCGGGGTACTAGCGGGAGGGGGTTGAATGAGCAGTTCTTC; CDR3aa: CASSPRGTSGRGLNEQFF
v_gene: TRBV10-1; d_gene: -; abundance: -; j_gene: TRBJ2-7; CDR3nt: TGCGCCAGCAGTTTTGACAGGGAGGTGAACGAGCAGTACTTC; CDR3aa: CASSFDREVNEQYF
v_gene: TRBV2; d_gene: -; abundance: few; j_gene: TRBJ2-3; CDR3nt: TGTGCCAGCAGCATACAGGGCTGGGAAGATACGCAGTATTTT; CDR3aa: CASSIQGWEDTQYF
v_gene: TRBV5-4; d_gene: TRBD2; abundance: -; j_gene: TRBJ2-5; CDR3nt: TGTGCCAGCAGCCTTACTAGCGGGGGTCCCCAAGAGACCCAGTACTTC; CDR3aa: CASSLTSGGPQETQYF
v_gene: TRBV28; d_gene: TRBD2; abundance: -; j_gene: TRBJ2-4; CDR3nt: TGTGCCAGCAGTTTATGGACTAGCGGGAGTGGTACCAAAAACATTCAGTACTTC; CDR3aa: CASSLWTSGSGTKNIQYF
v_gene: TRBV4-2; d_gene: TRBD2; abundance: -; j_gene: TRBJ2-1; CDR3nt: TGTGCCAGCAGCCAAGATGCAGCGGGAGGGCCGCGATTCAATGAGCAGTTCTTC; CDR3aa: CASSQDAAGGPRFNEQFF
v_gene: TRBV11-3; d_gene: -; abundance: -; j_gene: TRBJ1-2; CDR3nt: TGTGCCAGCAGCTTAGATTCAGGGGCCAACTATGGCTACACCTTC; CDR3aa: CASSLDSGANYGYTF
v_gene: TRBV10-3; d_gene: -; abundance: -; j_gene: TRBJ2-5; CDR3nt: TGTGCCATCAGTGGACTCTTGAGTAGCGGCCAAGAGACCCAGTACTTC; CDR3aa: CAISGLLSSGQETQYF
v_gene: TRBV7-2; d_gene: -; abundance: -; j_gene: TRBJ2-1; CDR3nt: TGTGCCAGCAGCACATTCAACCGGGACAACGAGCAGTTCTTC; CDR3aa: CASSTFNRDNEQFF
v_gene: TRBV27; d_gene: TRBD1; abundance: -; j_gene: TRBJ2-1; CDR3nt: TGTGCCAGCAGTTTGGGGACAGAGAATGAGCAGTTCTTC; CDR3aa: CASSLGTENEQFF
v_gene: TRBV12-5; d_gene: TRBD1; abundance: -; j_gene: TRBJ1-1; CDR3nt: TGTGCTAGTGGTTCCGACAGGGGGCGGACTGAAGCTTTCTTT; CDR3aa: CASGSDRGRTEAFF
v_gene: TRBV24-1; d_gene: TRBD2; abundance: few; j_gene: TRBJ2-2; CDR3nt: TGTGCCACCAGTGAGCCTAGCGGGACGAACACCGGGGAGCTGTTTTTT; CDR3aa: CATSEPSGTNTGELFF
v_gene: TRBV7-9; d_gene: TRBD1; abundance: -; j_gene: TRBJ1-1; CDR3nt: TGTGCCAGCAACCCAGACAGGGGCCGTGAAGCTTTCTTT; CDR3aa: CASNPDRGREAFF
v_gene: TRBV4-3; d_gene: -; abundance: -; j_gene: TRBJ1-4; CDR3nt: TGCGCCAGCAGCCAAGATTCCGGGGGTGAAGAAAAACTGTTTTTT; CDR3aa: CASSQDSGGEEKLFF
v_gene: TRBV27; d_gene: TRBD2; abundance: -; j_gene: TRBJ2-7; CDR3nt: TGTGCCAGCAGTGGGACTAGCGGCTACGAGCAGTACTTC; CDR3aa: CASSGTSGYEQYF
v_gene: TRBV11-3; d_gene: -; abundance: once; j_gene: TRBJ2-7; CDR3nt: TGTGCCAGCACCCCCGGTGGAGGGCAGTCCTACGAGCAGTACTTC; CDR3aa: CASTPGGGQSYEQYF
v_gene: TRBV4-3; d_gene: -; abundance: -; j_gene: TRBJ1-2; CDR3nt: TGCGCCAGCAGCCAAGATCCTAGTAGGGGAAATGGCTACACCTTC; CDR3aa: CASSQDPSRGNGYTF
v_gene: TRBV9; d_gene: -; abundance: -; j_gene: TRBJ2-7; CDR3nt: TGTGCCAGCAGCGTAGGCAGCAGCATTTCCTCCGCCGAGCAGTACTTC; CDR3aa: CASSVGSSISSAEQYF
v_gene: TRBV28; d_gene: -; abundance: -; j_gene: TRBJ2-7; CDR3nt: TGTGCCAGCAGTCGAGAGTTCACCTTTACAGGCTTTTCCTACGAGCAGTACTTC; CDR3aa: CASSREFTFTGFSYEQYF
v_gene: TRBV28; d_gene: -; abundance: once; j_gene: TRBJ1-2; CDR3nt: TGTGCCAGCAGTTTATTTATACCTGACTACACCTTC; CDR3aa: CASSLFIPDYTF
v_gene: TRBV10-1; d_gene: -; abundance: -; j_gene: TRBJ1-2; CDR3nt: TGCGCCAGCAGTGAGCAGGGACGGGTTGGCTACACCTTC; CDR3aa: CASSEQGRVGYTF
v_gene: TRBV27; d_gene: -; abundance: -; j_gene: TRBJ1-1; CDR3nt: TGTGCCAGCAAAATCTGGGATAACACTGAAGCTTTCTTT; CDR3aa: CASKIWDNTEAFF